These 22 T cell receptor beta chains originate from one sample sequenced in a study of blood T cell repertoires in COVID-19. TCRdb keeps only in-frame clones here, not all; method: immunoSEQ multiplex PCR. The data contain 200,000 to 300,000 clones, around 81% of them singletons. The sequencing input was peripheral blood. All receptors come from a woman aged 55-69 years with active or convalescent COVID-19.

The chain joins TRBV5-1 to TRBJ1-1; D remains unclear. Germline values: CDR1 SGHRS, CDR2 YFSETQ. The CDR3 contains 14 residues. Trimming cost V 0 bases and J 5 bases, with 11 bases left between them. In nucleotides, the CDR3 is TGCGCCAGCAGCTTGGGGTCGGCGGAGACTGAAGCTTTCTTT. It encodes CASSLGSAETEAFF. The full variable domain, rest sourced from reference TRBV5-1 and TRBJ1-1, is KAGVTQTPRYLIKTRGQQVTLSCSPISGHRSVSWYQQTPGQGLQFLFEYFSETQRNKGNFPGRFSGRQFSNSRSEMNVSTLELGDSALYLCASSLGSAETEAFFGQGTRLTVV.

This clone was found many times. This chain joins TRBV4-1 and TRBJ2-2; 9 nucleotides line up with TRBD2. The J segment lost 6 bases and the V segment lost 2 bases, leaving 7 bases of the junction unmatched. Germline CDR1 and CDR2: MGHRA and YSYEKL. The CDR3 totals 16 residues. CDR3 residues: CASSQSVAGDAGELFF. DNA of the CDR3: TGCGCCAGCAGCCAATCGGTAGCGGGAGACGCCGGGGAGCTGTTTTTT.

CDR3 DNA: TGTGCCAGCAGTTTAGAAACTAGGCTAGCGGTCTACAATGAGCAGTTCTTC. Protein product: CASSLETRLAVYNEQFF. The chain combines TRBV27 with TRBJ2-1; 7 nucleotides line up with TRBD2. Germline V gene lookup returns CDR1 MNHEY and CDR2 SMNVEV (reference sequence). J lost 3 bases, V lost 2 bases, and 10 bases had no gene match. This CDR3 comprises 17 residues.

CDR3 in amino acids: CASSESPSGYHEQYF. Written as DNA, the CDR3 is TGCGCCAGCAGTGAGTCGCCTAGCGGGTACCACGAGCAGTACTTC. V gene TRBV10-1 combines with J gene TRBJ2-7, with TRBD2 matching 8 bases. CDR1 is WNHNN and CDR2 is SYGVQD in the germline V gene (reference sequence). V lost 0 bases and J lost 5; bases outside the gene matches: 6. The CDR3 spans 15 residues.

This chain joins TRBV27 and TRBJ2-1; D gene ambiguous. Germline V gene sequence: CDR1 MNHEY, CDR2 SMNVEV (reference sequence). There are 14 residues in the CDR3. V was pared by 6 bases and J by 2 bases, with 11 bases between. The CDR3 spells CASRSTNTYNEQFF. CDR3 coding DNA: TGTGCCAGCAGATCGACAAATACCTACAATGAGCAGTTCTTC.

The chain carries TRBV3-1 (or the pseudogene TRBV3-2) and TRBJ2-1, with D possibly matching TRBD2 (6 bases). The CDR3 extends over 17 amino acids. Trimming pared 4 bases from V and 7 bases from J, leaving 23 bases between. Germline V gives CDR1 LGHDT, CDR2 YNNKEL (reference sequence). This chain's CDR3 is CASSPQFSGRDGNEQFF. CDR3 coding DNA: TGTGCCAGCAGCCCTCAATTCAGTGGGCGGGATGGTAATGAGCAGTTCTTC.

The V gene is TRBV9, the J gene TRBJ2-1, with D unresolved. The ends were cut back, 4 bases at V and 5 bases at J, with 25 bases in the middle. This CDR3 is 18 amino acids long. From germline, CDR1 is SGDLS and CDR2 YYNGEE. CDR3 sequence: CASSTRSGGGWSDNEQFF. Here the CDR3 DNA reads TGTGCCAGCAGCACACGGTCGGGTGGCGGCTGGTCTGACAATGAGCAGTTCTTC.

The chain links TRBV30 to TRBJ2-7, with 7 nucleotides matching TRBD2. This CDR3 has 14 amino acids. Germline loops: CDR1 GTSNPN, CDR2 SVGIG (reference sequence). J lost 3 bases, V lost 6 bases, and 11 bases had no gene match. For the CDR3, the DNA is TGTGCCTGCCTACCCCGGGAGGATCTCTACGAGCAGTACTTC. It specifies CACLPREDLYEQYF.

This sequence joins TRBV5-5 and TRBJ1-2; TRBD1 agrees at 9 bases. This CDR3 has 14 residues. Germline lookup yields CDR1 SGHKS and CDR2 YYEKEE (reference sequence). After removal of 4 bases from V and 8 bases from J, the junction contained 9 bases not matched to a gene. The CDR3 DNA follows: TGTGCCAGCAGCCGGACAGGGGTAATAGGAGGCTACACCTTC. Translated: CASSRTGVIGGYTF.

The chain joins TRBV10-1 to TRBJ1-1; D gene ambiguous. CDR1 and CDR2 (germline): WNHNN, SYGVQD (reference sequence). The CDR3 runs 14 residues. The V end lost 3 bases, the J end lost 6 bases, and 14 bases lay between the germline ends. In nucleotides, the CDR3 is TGCGCCAGCAGTGATGGATCGGGGTGGGCTGAAGCTTTCTTT. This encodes CASSDGSGWAEAFF.

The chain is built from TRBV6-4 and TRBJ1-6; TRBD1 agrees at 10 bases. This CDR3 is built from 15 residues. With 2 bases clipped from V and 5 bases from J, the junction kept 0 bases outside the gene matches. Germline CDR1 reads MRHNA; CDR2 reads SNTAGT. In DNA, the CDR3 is TGTGCCAGCAGTGACGGGACAGGGGATAATTCACCCCTCCACTTT. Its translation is CASSDGTGDNSPLHF.

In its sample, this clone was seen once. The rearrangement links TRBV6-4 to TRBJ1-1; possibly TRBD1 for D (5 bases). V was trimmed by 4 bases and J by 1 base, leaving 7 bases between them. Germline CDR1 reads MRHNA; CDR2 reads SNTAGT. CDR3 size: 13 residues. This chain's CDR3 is CASSAQANTEAFF. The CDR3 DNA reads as TGTGCCAGCAGTGCACAGGCGAACACTGAAGCTTTCTTT.

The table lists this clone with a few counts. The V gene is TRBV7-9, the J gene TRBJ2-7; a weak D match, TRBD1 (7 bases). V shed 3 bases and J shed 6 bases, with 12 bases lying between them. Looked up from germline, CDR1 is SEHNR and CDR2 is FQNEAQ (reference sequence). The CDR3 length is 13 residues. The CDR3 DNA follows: TGTGCCAGCAGCTTTACAGGGGAGGCCGAGCAGTACGTC. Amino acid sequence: CASSFTGEAEQYV.

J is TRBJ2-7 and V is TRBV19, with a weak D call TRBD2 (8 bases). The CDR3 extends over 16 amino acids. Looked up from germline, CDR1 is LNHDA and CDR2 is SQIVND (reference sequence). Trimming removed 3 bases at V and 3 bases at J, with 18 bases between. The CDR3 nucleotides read TGTGCCAGTAGTATGAGGGGGCAACTAGCGGTCTACGAGCAGTACTTC. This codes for CASSMRGQLAVYEQYF.

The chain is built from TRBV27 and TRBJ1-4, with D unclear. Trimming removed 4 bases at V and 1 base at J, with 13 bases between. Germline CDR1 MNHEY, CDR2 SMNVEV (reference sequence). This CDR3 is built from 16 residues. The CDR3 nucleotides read TGTGCCAGCAGTTCCCTCATGAATAGAACTAATGAAAAACTGTTTTTT. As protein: CASSSLMNRTNEKLFF. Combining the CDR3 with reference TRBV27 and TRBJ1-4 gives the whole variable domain EAQVTQNPRYLITVTGKKLTVTCSQNMNHEYMSWYRQDPGLGLRQIYYSMNVEVTDKGDVPEGYKVSRKEKRNFPLILESPSPNQTSLYFCASSSLMNRTNEKLFFGSGTQLSVL.

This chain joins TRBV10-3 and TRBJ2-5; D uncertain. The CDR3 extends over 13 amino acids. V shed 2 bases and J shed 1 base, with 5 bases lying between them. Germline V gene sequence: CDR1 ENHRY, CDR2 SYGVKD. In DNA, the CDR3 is TGTGCCATCAGTGAGCAGTCCCAAGAGACCCAGTACTTC. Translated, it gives CAISEQSQETQYF.

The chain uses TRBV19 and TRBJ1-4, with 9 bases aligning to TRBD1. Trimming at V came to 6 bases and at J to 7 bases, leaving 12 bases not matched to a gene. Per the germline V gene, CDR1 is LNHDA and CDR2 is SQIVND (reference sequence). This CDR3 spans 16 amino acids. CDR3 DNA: TGTGCCAGTAGGCGCACAGGGACAGGGACGGGTGAAAAACTGTTTTTT. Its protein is CASRRTGTGTGEKLFF.

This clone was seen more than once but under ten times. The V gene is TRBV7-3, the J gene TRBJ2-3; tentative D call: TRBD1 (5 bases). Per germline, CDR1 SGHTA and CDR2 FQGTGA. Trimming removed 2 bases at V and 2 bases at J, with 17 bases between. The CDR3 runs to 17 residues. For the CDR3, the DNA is TGTGCCAGCAGCTTAGCGTCCCCGACAGAGGTCACAGATACGCAGTATTTT. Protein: CASSLASPTEVTDTQYF.

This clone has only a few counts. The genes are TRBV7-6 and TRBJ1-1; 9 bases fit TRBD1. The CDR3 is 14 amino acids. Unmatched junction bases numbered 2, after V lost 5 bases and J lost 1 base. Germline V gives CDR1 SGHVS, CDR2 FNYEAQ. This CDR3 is CASSPDRGNTEAFF. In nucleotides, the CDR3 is TGTGCCAGCAGCCCGGACAGGGGGAACACTGAAGCTTTCTTT.

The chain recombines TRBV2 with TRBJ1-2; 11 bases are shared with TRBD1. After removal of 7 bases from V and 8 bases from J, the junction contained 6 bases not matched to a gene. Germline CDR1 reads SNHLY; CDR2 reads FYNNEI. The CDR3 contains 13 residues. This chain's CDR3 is CASTGQGAKGYTF. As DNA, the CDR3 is TGTGCCAGCACTGGACAGGGGGCGAAGGGCTACACCTTC.

As DNA, the CDR3 is TGTGCCAGTAGCCCTCCAGGGGCTGGTGAAAAACTGTTTTTT. Residues: CASSPPGAGEKLFF. The chain couples TRBV19 to TRBJ1-4; D may be TRBD1 (6 bases). CDR3 length: 14 residues. Germline lookup yields CDR1 LNHDA and CDR2 SQIVND (reference sequence). V dropped 6 bases and J dropped 7 bases, with 15 bases sitting between them.

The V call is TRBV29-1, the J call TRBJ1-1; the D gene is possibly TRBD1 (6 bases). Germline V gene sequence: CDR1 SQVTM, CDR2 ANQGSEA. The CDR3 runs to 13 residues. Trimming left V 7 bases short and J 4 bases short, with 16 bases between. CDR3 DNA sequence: TGCAGCGGTGATCAGGGGCTTGGCACTGAAGCTTTCTTT. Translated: CSGDQGLGTEAFF.